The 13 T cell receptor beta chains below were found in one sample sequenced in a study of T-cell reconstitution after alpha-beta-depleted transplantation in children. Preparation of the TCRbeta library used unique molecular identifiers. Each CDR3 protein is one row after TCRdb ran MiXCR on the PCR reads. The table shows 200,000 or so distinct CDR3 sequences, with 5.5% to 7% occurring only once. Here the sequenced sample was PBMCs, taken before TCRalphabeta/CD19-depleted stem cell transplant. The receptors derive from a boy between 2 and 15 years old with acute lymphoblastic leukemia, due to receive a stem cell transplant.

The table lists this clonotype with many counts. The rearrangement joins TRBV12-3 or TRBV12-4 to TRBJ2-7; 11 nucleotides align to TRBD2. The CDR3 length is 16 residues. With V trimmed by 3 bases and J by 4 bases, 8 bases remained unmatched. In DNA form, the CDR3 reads TGTGCCAGCAGTTTTACGGTAGCGGGGGGGCCTTACGAGCAGTACTTC. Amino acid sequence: CASSFTVAGGPYEQYF.

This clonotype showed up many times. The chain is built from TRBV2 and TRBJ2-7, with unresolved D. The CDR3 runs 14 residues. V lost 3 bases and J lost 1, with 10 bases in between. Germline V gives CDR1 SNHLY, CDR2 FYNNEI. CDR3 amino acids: CASSDPDKSYEQYF. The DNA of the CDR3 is TGTGCCAGCAGTGATCCTGACAAGTCCTACGAGCAGTACTTC.

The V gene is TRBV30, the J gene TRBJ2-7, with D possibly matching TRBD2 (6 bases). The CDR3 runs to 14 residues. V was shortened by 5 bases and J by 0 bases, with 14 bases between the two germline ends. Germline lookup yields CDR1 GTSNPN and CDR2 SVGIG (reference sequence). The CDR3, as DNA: TGTGCCTGGTCGGGGGACCGGAGCTCCTACGAGCAGTACTTC. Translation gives CAWSGDRSSYEQYF.

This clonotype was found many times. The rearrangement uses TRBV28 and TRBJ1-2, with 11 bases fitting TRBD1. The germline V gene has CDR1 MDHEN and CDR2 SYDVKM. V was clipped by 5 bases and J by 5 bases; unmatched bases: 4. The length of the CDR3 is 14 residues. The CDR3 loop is CASSGTGGVYGYTF. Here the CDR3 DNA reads TGTGCCAGCAGTGGGACAGGGGGAGTTTATGGCTACACCTTC.

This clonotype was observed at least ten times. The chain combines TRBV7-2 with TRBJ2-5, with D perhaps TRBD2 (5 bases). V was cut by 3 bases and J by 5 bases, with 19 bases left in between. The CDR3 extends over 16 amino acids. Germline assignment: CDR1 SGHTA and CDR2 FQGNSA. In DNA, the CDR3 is TGTGCCAGCAGCTTTTTGTTCGCGGGCCCTGGGGAGACCCAGTACTTC. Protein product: CASSFLFAGPGETQYF.

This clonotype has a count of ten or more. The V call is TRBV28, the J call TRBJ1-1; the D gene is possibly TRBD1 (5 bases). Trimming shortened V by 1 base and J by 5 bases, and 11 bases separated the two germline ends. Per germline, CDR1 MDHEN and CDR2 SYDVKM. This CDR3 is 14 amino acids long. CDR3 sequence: CASSLLGETTEAFF. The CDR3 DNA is TGTGCCAGCAGTTTATTAGGGGAAACGACTGAAGCTTTCTTT.

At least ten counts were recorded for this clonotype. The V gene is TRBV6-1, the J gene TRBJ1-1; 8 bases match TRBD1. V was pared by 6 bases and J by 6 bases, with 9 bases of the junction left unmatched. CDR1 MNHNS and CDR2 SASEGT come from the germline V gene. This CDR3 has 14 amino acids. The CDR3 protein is CASSQDRVVAEAFF. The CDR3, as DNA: TGTGCCAGCAGCCAGGACAGGGTTGTCGCTGAAGCTTTCTTT.

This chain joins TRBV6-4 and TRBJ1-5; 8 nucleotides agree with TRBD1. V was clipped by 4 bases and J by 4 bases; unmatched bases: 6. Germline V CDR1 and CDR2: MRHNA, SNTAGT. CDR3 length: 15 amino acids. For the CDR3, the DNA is TGTGCCAGCAGTGCCGGGACAGGCGAAAATCAGCCCCAGCATTTT. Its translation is CASSAGTGENQPQHF.

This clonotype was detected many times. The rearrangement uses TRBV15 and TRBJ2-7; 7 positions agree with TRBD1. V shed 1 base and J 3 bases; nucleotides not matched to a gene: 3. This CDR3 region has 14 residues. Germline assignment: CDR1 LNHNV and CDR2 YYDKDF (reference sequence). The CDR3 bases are TGTGCCACCAGCAGAGCTTCAGGGGGCTACGAGCAGTACTTC. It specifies CATSRASGGYEQYF. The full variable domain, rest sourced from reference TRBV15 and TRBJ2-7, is DAMVIQNPRYQVTQFGKPVTLSCSQTLNHNVMYWYQQKSSQAPKLLFHYYDKDFNNEADTPDNFQSRRPNTSFCFLDIRSPGLGDTAMYLCATSRASGGYEQYFGPGTRLTVT.

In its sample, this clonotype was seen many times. This CDR3 is CASSYGAALAKNIQYF. In DNA form, the CDR3 reads TGTGCCAGCAGTTACGGGGCGGCTCTAGCCAAAAACATTCAGTACTTC. This chain links TRBV6-2 or TRBV6-3 with TRBJ2-4, with TRBD1 as a possible D gene (5 bases). Trimming left V 2 bases short and J 0 bases short, with 11 bases between. CDR3 length: 16 amino acids. Germline V gives CDR1 MNHEY, CDR2 SVGEGT.

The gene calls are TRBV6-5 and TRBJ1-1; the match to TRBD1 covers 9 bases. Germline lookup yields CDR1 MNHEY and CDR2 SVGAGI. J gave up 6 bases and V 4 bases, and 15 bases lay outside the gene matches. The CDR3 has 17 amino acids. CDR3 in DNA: TGTGCCAGCAGTTCCCTGCACGGACAGGGGAGTTACTCTGAAGCTTTCTTT. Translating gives CASSSLHGQGSYSEAFF.

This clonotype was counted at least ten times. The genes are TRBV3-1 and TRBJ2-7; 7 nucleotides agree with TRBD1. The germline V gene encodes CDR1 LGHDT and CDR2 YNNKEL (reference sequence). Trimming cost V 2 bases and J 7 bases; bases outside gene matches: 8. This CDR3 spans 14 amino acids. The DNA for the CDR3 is TGTGCCAGCAGCCAACAGATATCAGGGGGTGAGCAGTACTTC. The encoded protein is CASSQQISGGEQYF.

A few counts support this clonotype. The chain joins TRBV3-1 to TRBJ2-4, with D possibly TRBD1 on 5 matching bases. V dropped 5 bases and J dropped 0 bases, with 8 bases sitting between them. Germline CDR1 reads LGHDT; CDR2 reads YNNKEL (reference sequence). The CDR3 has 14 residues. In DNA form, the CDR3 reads TGTGCCAGCAGCTCAGGGCCAGCCAAAAACATTCAGTACTTC. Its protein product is CASSSGPAKNIQYF.